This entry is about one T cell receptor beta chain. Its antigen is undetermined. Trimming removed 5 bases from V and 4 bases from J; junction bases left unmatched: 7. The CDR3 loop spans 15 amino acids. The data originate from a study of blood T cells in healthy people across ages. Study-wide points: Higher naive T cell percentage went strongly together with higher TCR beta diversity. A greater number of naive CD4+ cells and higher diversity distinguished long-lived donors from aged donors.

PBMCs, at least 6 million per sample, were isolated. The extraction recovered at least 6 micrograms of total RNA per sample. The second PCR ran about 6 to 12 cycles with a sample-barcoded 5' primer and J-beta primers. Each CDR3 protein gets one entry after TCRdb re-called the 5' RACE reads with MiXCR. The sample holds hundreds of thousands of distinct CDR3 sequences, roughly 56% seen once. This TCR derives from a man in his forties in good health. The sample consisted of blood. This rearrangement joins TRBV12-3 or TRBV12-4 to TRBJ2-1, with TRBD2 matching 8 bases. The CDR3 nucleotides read TGTGCCAGCAGTAGACCGGGACTAGAGTACAATGAGCAGTTCTTC. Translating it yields CASSRPGLEYNEQFF.